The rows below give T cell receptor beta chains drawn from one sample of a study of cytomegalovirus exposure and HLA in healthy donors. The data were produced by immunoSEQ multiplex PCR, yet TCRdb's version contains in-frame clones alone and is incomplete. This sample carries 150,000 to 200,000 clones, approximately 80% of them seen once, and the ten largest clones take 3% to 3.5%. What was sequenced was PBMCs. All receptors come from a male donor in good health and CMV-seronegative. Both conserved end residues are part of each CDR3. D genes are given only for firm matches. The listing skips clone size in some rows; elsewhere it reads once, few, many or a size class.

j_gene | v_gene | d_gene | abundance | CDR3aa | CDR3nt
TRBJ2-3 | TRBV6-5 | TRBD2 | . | CASYGLAGVGDTQYF | TGTGCCAGCTACGGGCTAGCGGGAGTAGGAGATACGCAGTATTTT
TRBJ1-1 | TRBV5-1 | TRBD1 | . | CASSFPDRDDTEAFF | TGCGCCAGCAGCTTCCCGGACAGGGACGACACTGAAGCTTTCTTT
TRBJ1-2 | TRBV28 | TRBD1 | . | CAYGTGIYGYTF | TGTGCCTATGGGACAGGGATCTATGGCTACACCTTC
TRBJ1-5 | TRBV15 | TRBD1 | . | CATSRDGQGDQPQHF | TGTGCCACCAGCAGAGATGGGCAGGGGGATCAGCCCCAGCATTTT
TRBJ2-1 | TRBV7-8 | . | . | CASSSRGNEQFF | TGTGCCAGCAGCTCCCGGGGTAATGAGCAGTTCTTC
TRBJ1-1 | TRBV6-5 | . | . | CASSPGSNTEAFF | TGTGCCAGCAGCCCGGGGTCAAACACTGAAGCTTTCTTT
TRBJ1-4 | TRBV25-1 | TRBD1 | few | CASTPTGVREKLFF | TGTGCCAGCACCCCGACAGGGGTAAGGGAAAAACTGTTTTTT
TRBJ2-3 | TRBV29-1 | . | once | CSVEGGAIVSSDTQYF | TGCAGCGTTGAAGGGGGCGCGATAGTTAGTTCCGATACGCAGTATTTT
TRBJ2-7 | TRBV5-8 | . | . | CASSNRGGVFSYEQYF | TGTGCCAGCAGCAACCGCGGCGGGGTTTTCTCCTACGAGCAGTACTTC
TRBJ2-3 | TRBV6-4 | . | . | CASRSGLPGGTDTQYF | TGTGCCAGCAGATCAGGACTCCCGGGGGGCACAGATACGCAGTATTTT
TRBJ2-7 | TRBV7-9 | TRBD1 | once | CSSSSNRDRVYYEQYF | TGTTCCAGCAGCTCCAACCGGGACAGGGTGTACTACGAGCAGTACTTC
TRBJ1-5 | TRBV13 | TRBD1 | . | CASSLGTGVNQPQHF | TGTGCCAGCAGCTTAGGGACAGGGGTAAATCAGCCCCAGCATTTT
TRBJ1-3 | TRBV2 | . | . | CASSDRGRGNTIYF | TGTGCCAGCAGTGACAGGGGTCGGGGAAACACCATATATTTT
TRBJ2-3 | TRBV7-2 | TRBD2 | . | CASSPGLAGDMDTQYF | TGTGCCAGCAGCCCTGGGCTAGCGGGTGACATGGATACGCAGTATTTT
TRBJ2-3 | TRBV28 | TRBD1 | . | CASSLDRNTDTQYF | TGTGCCAGCAGCCTGGACAGGAACACAGATACGCAGTATTTT
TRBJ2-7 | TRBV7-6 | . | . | CASSQPTGTKQYF | TGTGCCAGCAGCCAACCCACAGGGACCAAGCAGTACTTC
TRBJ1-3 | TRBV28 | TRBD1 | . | CASSSPRQGAGNTIYF | TGTGCCAGCAGCTCACCTCGACAGGGGGCTGGAAACACCATATATTTT
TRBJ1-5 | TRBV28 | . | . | CASRPSGDQPQHF | TGTGCCAGCAGACCGTCGGGGGATCAGCCCCAGCATTTT
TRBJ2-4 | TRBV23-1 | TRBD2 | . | CASTPGTSGRGYFAKNIQYF | TGCGCCAGCACGCCCGGGACTAGCGGGAGGGGGTATTTTGCCAAAAACATTCAGTACTTC
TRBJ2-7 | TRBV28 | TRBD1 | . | CASSGPRDRRDFF | TGTGCCAGCAGTGGCCCCCGGGACAGGAGGGATTTCTTC
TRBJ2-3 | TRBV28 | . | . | CASSVGGVTDTQYF | TGTGCCAGCAGTGTCGGGGGAGTAACAGATACGCAGTATTTT
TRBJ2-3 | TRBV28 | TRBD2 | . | CASSFPLAGGTDTQYF | TGTGCCAGCAGTTTCCCCTTAGCGGGAGGCACAGATACGCAGTATTTT
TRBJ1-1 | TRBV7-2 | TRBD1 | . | CASREQGWDTEAFF | TGTGCCAGCAGGGAACAGGGGTGGGACACTGAAGCTTTCTTT
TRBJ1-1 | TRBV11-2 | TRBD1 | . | CASSLLTGTAVNTEAFF | TGTGCCAGCAGCTTATTGACAGGGACAGCCGTGAACACTGAAGCTTTCTTT
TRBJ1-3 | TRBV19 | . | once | CASSIGPSSGNTIYF | TGTGCCAGTAGTATTGGGCCATCGTCTGGAAACACCATATATTTT
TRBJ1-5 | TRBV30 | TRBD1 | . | CAWSIPSGTGNQPQHF | TGTGCCTGGAGTATACCTTCCGGGACAGGGAATCAGCCCCAGCATTTT
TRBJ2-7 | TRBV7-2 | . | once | CASSPHGAINYEQYF | TGTGCCAGCAGCCCCCATGGAGCAATAAACTACGAGCAGTACTTC
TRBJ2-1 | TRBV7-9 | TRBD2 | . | CASSLSLAGSYNEQFF | TGTGCCAGCAGCTTAAGTCTAGCGGGCTCCTACAATGAGCAGTTCTTC
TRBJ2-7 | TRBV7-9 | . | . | CASSQGGGVVYEQYF | TGTGCCAGCAGCCAAGGGGGGGGAGTCGTGTACGAGCAGTACTTC
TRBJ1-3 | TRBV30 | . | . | CAWSEEKLFSGNTIYF | TGTGCCTGGAGTGAAGAGAAACTTTTCTCTGGAAACACCATATATTTT
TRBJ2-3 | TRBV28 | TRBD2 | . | CASSSTPGGSGYTDTQYF | TGTGCCAGCAGTTCCACCCCTGGGGGTAGCGGGTACACAGATACGCAGTATTTT
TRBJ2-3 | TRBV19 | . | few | CASRAPGKSGDTQYF | TGTGCCAGTAGGGCCCCCGGGAAGAGCGGGGATACGCAGTATTTT
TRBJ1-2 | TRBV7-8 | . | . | CASSLPPTGQGYTF | TGTGCCAGCAGCTTACCTCCTACAGGCCAAGGCTACACCTTC
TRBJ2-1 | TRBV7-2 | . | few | CASSLEGQTYNEQFF | TGTGCCAGCAGCTTAGAGGGGCAGACCTACAATGAGCAGTTCTTC
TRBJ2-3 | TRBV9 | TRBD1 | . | CASSATGGDTDTQYF | TGTGCCAGCAGCGCCACAGGGGGCGATACAGATACGCAGTATTTT
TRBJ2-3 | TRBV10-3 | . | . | CAISLDGTDTQYF | TGTGCCATCAGTCTCGACGGGACAGATACGCAGTATTTT
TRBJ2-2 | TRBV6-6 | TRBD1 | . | CASSSDRAGGELFF | TGTGCCAGCAGCTCAGACAGGGCGGGCGGGGAGCTGTTTTTT
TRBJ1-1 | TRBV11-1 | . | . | CASSLFGTEAFF | TGTGCCAGCAGTCTATTTGGCACTGAAGCTTTCTTT
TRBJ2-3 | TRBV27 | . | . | CASSPWLSTDTQYF | TGTGCCAGCAGTCCCTGGCTGAGCACAGATACGCAGTATTTT
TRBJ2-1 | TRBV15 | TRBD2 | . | CATSRDTAGGPYEQFF | TGTGCCACCAGCAGAGATACCGCGGGAGGGCCTTACGAGCAGTTCTTC
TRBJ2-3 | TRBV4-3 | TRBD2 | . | CASSQRLAADTDTQYF | TGCGCCAGCAGCCAACGTCTAGCGGCAGACACAGATACGCAGTATTTT
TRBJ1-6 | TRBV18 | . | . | CASSSTVGASGGSPLHF | TGTGCCAGCTCCTCCACGGTCGGGGCCTCGGGGGGTTCACCCCTCCACTTT
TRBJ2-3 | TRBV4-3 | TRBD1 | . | CASSQMTGWLDTQYF | TGCGCCAGCAGCCAAATGACAGGGTGGTTAGATACGCAGTATTTT
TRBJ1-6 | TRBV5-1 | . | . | CASSLDSLNSPLHF | TGCGCCAGCAGCTTGGACAGTTTAAATTCACCCCTCCACTTT
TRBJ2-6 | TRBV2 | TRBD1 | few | CASSVYRGSGANVLTF | TGTGCCAGCAGTGTATACAGGGGTTCTGGGGCCAACGTCCTGACTTTC
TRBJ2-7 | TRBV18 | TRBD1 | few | CASSPSGQGGVSYEQYF | TGTGCCAGCTCACCGTCGGGACAGGGCGGCGTATCCTACGAGCAGTACTTC
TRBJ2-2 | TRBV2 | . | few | CASSRNTGELFF | TGTGCCAGCAGTCGGAACACCGGGGAGCTGTTTTTT
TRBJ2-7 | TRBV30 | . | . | CAWSGWEPHEQYF | TGTGCCTGGAGTGGATGGGAGCCCCACGAGCAGTACTTC
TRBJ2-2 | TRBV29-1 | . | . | CSVYIRTGELFF | TGCAGCGTATACATCCGCACCGGGGAGCTGTTTTTT
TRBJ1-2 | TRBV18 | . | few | CASSPQGVLGYTF | TGTGCCAGCTCACCACAGGGAGTGTTGGGCTACACCTTC
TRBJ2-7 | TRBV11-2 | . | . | CASSPTWAGGTYEQYF | TGTGCCAGCAGCCCAACCTGGGCAGGGGGGACCTACGAGCAGTACTTC
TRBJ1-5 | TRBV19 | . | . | CASSTERGNQPQHF | TGTGCCAGTAGTACGGAGCGGGGCAATCAGCCCCAGCATTTT
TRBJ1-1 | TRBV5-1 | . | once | CASTGGMGMNTEAFF | TGCGCCAGCACGGGGGGGATGGGTATGAACACTGAAGCTTTCTTT
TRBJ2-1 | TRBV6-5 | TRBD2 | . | CAPWGKGGNHNEQFF | TGTGCCCCATGGGGGAAGGGAGGGAACCACAATGAGCAGTTCTTC